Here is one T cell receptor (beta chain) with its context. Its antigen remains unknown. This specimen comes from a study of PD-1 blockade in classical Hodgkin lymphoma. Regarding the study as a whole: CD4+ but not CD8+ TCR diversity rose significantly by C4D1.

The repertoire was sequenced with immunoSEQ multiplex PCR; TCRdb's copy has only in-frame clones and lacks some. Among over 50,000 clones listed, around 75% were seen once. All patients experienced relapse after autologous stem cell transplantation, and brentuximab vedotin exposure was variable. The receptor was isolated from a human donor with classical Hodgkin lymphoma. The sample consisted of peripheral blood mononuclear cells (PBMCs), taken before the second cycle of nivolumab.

CDR3: CAWGRFGRTNEKLFF. The CDR3 coding sequence is TGTGCCTGGGGTCGATTTGGCAGAACGAATGAAAAACTGTTTTTT. J is TRBJ1-4 and V is TRBV30; D unclear. Trimming left V 5 bases short and J 5 bases short, with 18 bases between. The CDR3 has 15 amino acids. Germline values: CDR1 GTSNPN, CDR2 SVGIG (reference sequence).